One and the same sample provided the 2 T cell receptor beta chains below, sequenced in a study of CD8 T cells in Susac syndrome. RNA was extracted with the RNeasy kit, and a quantity of roughly 0.5 to 1 ug was reverse transcribed using random hexamers. TCRdb passed the immunoSEQ multiplex PCR reads through MiXCR, listing each CDR3 protein once. The sample contains 90,000 to 150,000 distinct CDR3 sequences, around 94% of which appear only once. Source material: CD4+ T cells from PBMCs. These receptors were collected from a human donor in good health.

This clonotype has more than one count but fewer than ten. The chain combines TRBV3-1 with TRBJ2-3; the match to TRBD2 covers 9 bases. After removal of 4 bases from V and 5 bases from J, the junction contained 1 base not matched to a gene. Germline V gives CDR1 LGHDT, CDR2 YNNKEL (reference sequence). The CDR3 totals 13 residues. Here the CDR3 DNA reads TGTGCCAGCAGCCCAGCGGGAGGAGATACGCAGTATTTT. The encoded protein is CASSPAGGDTQYF.

In DNA, the CDR3 is TGTGCCAGCAGCCCCGGGACTAGCAGGACCGGGGAGCTGTTTTTT. Protein product: CASSPGTSRTGELFF. This chain connects TRBV6-2 or TRBV6-3 to TRBJ2-2; 9 bases align to TRBD2. The germline CDR1 and CDR2 sequences are MNHEY and SVGEGT. The CDR3 has 15 amino acids. V gave up 6 bases and J gave up 5 bases; unmatched junction bases: 7.